What follows are 24 T cell receptor beta chains derived from one specimen sequenced in a study of T cell responses to AZD1222 COVID-19 vaccine. Here immunoSEQ multiplex PCR was the method, and the copy in TCRdb shows in-frame clones only, minus some. This table has around 200,000 clones, 90% to 95% appearing once. The sample in question was peripheral blood, obtained 28 days after the second dose of the MenACWY control vaccine. The receptors were sampled from an adult who received the MenACWY meningococcal vaccine as a control.

V and J are TRBV7-8 and TRBJ1-5; D unclear. Germline V gene lookup returns CDR1 SGHVS and CDR2 FQNEAQ. The CDR3 loop spans 13 amino acids. Trimming pared 2 bases from V and 3 bases from J, leaving 5 bases between. In nucleotides, the CDR3 is TGTGCCAGCAGCTTATCTGCCAATCAGCCCCAGCATTTT. Translated, it gives CASSLSANQPQHF.

The V call is TRBV11-2, the J call TRBJ1-1; D unresolved. V was shortened by 5 bases and J by 1 base, with 11 bases between the two germline ends. The CDR3 extends over 14 amino acids. Germline V gene sequence: CDR1 SGHAT, CDR2 FQNNGV. The CDR3, as DNA: TGTGCCAGCAGCAAAAGCACCCGGAACACTGAAGCTTTCTTT. The encoded protein is CASSKSTRNTEAFF.

The chain has TRBV18 and TRBJ1-5; 8 nucleotides line up with TRBD1. The ends lost 3 bases at V and 0 bases at J; junction bases unmatched: 4. This CDR3 has 16 amino acids. Germline CDR1 reads KGHSH; CDR2 reads LQKENI. The CDR3 protein is CASSPGQGASNQPQHF. CDR3 coding DNA: TGTGCCAGCTCACCCGGACAGGGTGCTAGCAATCAGCCCCAGCATTTT.

The chain recombines TRBV5-5 with TRBJ1-3, with 8 bases matching TRBD1. Per germline, CDR1 SGHKS and CDR2 YYEKEE (reference sequence). Trimming cost V 4 bases and J 1 base; bases outside gene matches: 10. The CDR3 has 17 amino acids. CDR3 bases: TGTGCCAGCAGCCAGCAAACCACAGGGGGATCTGGAAACACCATATATTTT. Translated: CASSQQTTGGSGNTIYF.

V is TRBV4-2 and J is TRBJ1-2, with a weak D call TRBD1 (5 bases). The CDR3 covers 17 residues. Trimming took off 1 base at V and 4 bases at J, with 19 bases between the two ends. Germline CDR1 reads LGHNA; CDR2 reads YNFKEQ. CDR3 protein: CASSQGGQGELIYGYTF. CDR3 bases: TGTGCCAGCAGCCAAGGAGGGCAGGGAGAGCTAATCTATGGCTACACCTTC.

The chain links TRBV19 to TRBJ2-7, with 8 bases that match TRBD1. V shed 6 bases and J 2 bases; nucleotides not matched to a gene: 6. Germline V gene sequence: CDR1 LNHDA, CDR2 SQIVND (reference sequence). The CDR3 contains 14 residues. CDR3 coding DNA: TGTGCCAGTAGCACGACAGGGGTCCCCTACGAGCAGTACTTC. This encodes CASSTTGVPYEQYF.

The chain couples TRBV29-1 to TRBJ2-3, with D unclear. CDR3 length equals 14 residues. The germline V gene encodes CDR1 SQVTM and CDR2 ANQGSEA. Trimming stripped 2 bases from V and 0 bases from J, with 9 bases between. This CDR3 is CSVESGISTDTQYF. DNA for the CDR3: TGCAGCGTTGAATCAGGAATTAGCACAGATACGCAGTATTTT.

V usage is TRBV2 and J usage is TRBJ1-2, with 12 positions matching TRBD1. Germline lookup yields CDR1 SNHLY and CDR2 FYNNEI. The CDR3 is 16 residues long. Trimming took 1 base from V and 4 from J; bases not matched to a gene: 4. CDR3 in DNA: TGTGCCAGCAGTGAAGGGGACAGGGGGCTGGTCTATGGCTACACCTTC. It is translated as CASSEGDRGLVYGYTF.

The chain recombines TRBV6-5 with TRBJ1-5; D is unclear. Between the trimmed V and J ends, which lost 4 bases and 4 bases, there was a span of 14 bases. The CDR3 covers 15 residues. CDR1 and CDR2 from the germline V gene are MNHEY and SVGAGI. CDR3 sequence: CASSLFEDGNQPQHF. The CDR3 DNA reads TGTGCCAGCAGTTTATTTGAGGACGGTAATCAGCCCCAGCATTTT.

The rearrangement links TRBV9 to TRBJ1-3; 7 bases are a match to TRBD1. In germline, CDR1 is SGDLS, CDR2 YYNGEE. This CDR3 is built from 18 residues. Trimming cost V 3 bases and J 0 bases; bases outside gene matches: 12. The chain's CDR3 is CASSEWDSSILSGNTIYF. In nucleotides, the CDR3 is TGTGCCAGCAGCGAGTGGGACAGCTCAATACTCTCTGGAAACACCATATATTTT.

Only one count was recorded for this clone. The chain combines TRBV27 with TRBJ2-3, with TRBD1 as a possible D gene (6 bases). V lost 5 bases, J lost 2 bases, and 11 bases lay in between. The CDR3 is 14 residues long. Germline assignment: CDR1 MNHEY and CDR2 SMNVEV (reference sequence). The CDR3 DNA sequence: TGTGCCAGCAGTCTCGGACAGAACACAGATACGCAGTATTTT. This gives the protein CASSLGQNTDTQYF.

Only one count was recorded for this clone. The chain combines TRBV18 with TRBJ1-5; perhaps TRBD1 as D (5 bases). Trimming stripped 0 bases from V and 9 bases from J, with 15 bases between. In germline, CDR1 is KGHSH, CDR2 LQKENI. The CDR3 is 15 amino acids. CDR3 nucleotide sequence: TGTGCCAGCTCACCACCTGGGGTGGGACTGTCGCCCCAGCATTTT. It yields the protein CASSPPGVGLSPQHF.

The genes are TRBV6-5 and TRBJ1-4, with D possibly TRBD1 on 6 matching bases. CDR1 is MNHEY, CDR2 SVGAGI, per germline. This CDR3 has 14 residues. V gave up 5 bases and J gave up 8 bases, with 15 bases separating them. CDR3 protein: CASSRNRENEKLFF. The CDR3 bases are TGTGCCAGCAGTCGAAACAGGGAAAACGAAAAACTGTTTTTT.

The chain couples TRBV2 to TRBJ1-5, with D possibly TRBD1 on 5 matching bases. There are 14 residues in the CDR3. V lost 7 bases and J lost 9, with 19 bases in between. Germline V CDR1 and CDR2: SNHLY, FYNNEI. The CDR3 DNA sequence: TGTGCCAGCAATCTGGGGGGGGAGGTGGGGCCCCAGCATTTT. Its translation is CASNLGGEVGPQHF. Full variable domain (missing parts from reference TRBV2 and TRBJ1-5): EPEVTQTPSHQVTQMGQEVILRCVPISNHLYFYWYRQILGQKVEFLVSFYNNEISEKSEIFDDQFSVERPDGSNFTLKIRSTKLEDSAMYFCASNLGGEVGPQHFGDGTRLSIL.

The rearrangement joins TRBV19 to TRBJ1-5; D not certain. The V gene's germline CDR1 is LNHDA and CDR2 SQIVND (reference sequence). V gave up 7 bases and J gave up 4 bases, with 11 bases separating them. CDR3 size: 13 residues. CDR3 sequence: CASNTVNNQPQHF. The CDR3 DNA follows: TGTGCCAGTAATACGGTCAATAATCAGCCCCAGCATTTT.

This chain joins TRBV5-8 and TRBJ1-1, with a tentative D call TRBD1 (5 bases). CDR3 length equals 12 residues. The V end lost 2 bases, the J end lost 4 bases, and 6 bases lay between the germline ends. In germline, CDR1 is SGHTS, CDR2 YDEGEE. The CDR3 DNA sequence: TGTGCCAGCAGCTTCAGGGTCACTGAAGCTTTCTTT. Amino acid sequence: CASSFRVTEAFF.

This chain links TRBV19 with TRBJ1-2, with TRBD1 identical over 7 bases. Losses at the gene ends were 3 bases for V and 0 bases for J; bases not matched to a gene: 7. The germline V gene encodes CDR1 LNHDA and CDR2 SQIVND (reference sequence). This CDR3 has 16 residues. The CDR3 DNA sequence: TGTGCCAGTAGTATCGGATGGGGGACAGCTAACTATGGCTACACCTTC. Encoded protein: CASSIGWGTANYGYTF.

J is TRBJ1-1 and V is TRBV6-1; D uncertain. The CDR3 totals 15 residues. Per germline, CDR1 MNHNS and CDR2 SASEGT. V was clipped by 2 bases and J by 2 bases, with 12 bases between them. CDR3 sequence (DNA): TGTGCCAGCAGTGAATACTCAGGAGGAAACACTGAAGCTTTCTTT. This sequence encodes CASSEYSGGNTEAFF.

The sample holds one count of this clone. V usage is TRBV5-1 and J usage is TRBJ2-7; D is ambiguous. V gave up 2 bases and J gave up 7 bases, with 13 bases separating them. CDR3 length: 13 residues. Per the germline V gene, CDR1 is SGHRS and CDR2 is YFSETQ. The CDR3 is CASSFSPQWEQYF. CDR3 nucleotides: TGCGCCAGCAGCTTCTCTCCACAATGGGAGCAGTACTTC.

This clone occurred once. The chain is built from TRBV18 and TRBJ2-3; D gene unclear. Trimming took off 6 bases at V and 1 base at J, with 14 bases between the two ends. There are 15 residues in the CDR3. Looked up from germline, CDR1 is KGHSH and CDR2 is LQKENI. CDR3: CASSLRFPGTDTQYF. The DNA of the CDR3 is TGTGCCAGCTCCCTGCGTTTCCCGGGCACAGATACGCAGTATTTT.

CDR3: CASRGGQGFSQPQHF. For the CDR3, the DNA is TGTGCCAGTCGGGGGGGACAGGGGTTTAGTCAGCCCCAGCATTTT. This chain joins TRBV19 and TRBJ1-5; 10 bases fit TRBD1. Germline CDR1 is LNHDA and CDR2 is SQIVND (reference sequence). The CDR3 is 15 residues long. J lost 6 bases, V lost 8 bases, and 10 bases had no gene match. The entire variable domain, with the rest obtained from reference TRBV19 and TRBJ1-5, is as follows: DGGITQSPKYLFRKEGQNVTLSCEQNLNHDAMYWYRQDPGQGLRLIYYSQIVNDFQKGDIAEGYSVSREKKESFPLTVTSAQKNPTAFYLCASRGGQGFSQPQHFGDGTRLSIL.

V and J are TRBV4-3 and TRBJ2-7, with D hard to call. From germline, CDR1 is LGHNA and CDR2 YSLEER. Trimming shortened V by 0 bases and J by 1 base, and 10 bases separated the two germline ends. The CDR3 is 15 amino acids. The CDR3 sequence is CASSQENRVSYEQYF. CDR3 coding DNA: TGCGCCAGCAGCCAAGAAAATCGGGTTTCCTACGAGCAGTACTTC.

The chain combines TRBV5-1 with TRBJ2-3; unclear D gene. Germline V gene lookup returns CDR1 SGHRS and CDR2 YFSETQ. Trimming left V 4 bases short and J 0 bases short, with 12 bases between. This CDR3 is built from 15 residues. The CDR3 is CASSDTYRSTDTQYF. CDR3 bases: TGCGCCAGCAGCGATACCTACAGAAGCACAGATACGCAGTATTTT.

This chain uses TRBV5-4 with TRBJ1-2; 9 bases match TRBD1. Germline V gives CDR1 SGHNT, CDR2 YYREEE (reference sequence). The CDR3 runs 14 residues. Trimming took 4 bases from V and 6 from J; bases not matched to a gene: 7. CDR3 sequence: CASSTRQGEDGYTF. CDR3 DNA sequence: TGTGCCAGCAGCACCCGACAGGGGGAGGATGGCTACACCTTC.